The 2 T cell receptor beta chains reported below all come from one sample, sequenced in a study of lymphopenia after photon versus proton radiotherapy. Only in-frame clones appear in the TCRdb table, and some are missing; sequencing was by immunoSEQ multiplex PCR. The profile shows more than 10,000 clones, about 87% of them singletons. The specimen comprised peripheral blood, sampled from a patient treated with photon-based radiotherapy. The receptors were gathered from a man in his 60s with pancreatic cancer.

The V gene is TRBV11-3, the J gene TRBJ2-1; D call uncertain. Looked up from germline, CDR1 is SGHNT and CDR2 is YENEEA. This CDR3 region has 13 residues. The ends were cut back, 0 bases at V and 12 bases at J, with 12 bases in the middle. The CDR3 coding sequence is TGTGCCAGCAGCTTAGATCAAACCACGCCGCAGTTCTTC. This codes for CASSLDQTTPQFF.

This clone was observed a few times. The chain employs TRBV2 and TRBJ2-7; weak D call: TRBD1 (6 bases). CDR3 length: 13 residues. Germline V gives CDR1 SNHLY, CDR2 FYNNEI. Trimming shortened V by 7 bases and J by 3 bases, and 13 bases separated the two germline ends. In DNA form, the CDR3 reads TGTGCCAGCACCTTAGACAGGTTCTACGAGCAGTACTTC. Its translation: CASTLDRFYEQYF. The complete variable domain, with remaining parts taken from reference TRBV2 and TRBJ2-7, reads EPEVTQTPSHQVTQMGQEVILRCVPISNHLYFYWYRQILGQKVEFLVSFYNNEISEKSEIFDDQFSVERPDGSNFTLKIRSTKLEDSAMYFCASTLDRFYEQYFGPGTRLTVT.